This T cell receptor (beta chain) was identified during a study of blood T cell repertoires in COVID-19. Per the original data handling: The assay estimated nucleated cells by amplifying reference gene primers. The repertoire was sequenced with immunoSEQ multiplex PCR; TCRdb's copy has only in-frame clones and lacks some. Clonal size and the V and J genes are those of that table, whereas D and trimming came from the DNA. The sample carries 89,000 or so clones, about 95% recorded once. This clone has just one count. Specimen: peripheral blood. The receptor was isolated from a human donor with active COVID-19. The donor label of this sample is uncertain.

CDR3 DNA sequence: TGTGCCAGCAGCTTAGATTCAGGTTTCGCAGCCGAGCAGTACTTC. Protein product: CASSLDSGFAAEQYF. The chain combines TRBV7-8 with TRBJ2-7; D is unresolved. V was pared by 1 base and J by 6 bases, with 16 bases between. The CDR3 covers 15 residues. The germline V gene encodes CDR1 SGHVS and CDR2 FQNEAQ. The full variable domain, completed using reference TRBV7-8 and TRBJ2-7, is GAGVSQSPRYKVAKRGQDVALRCDPISGHVSLFWYQQALGQGPEFLTYFQNEAQLDKSGLPSDRFFAERPEGSVSTLKIQRTQQEDSAVYLCASSLDSGFAAEQYFGPGTRLTVT.